These 18 T cell receptor beta chains share one sample of origin, sequenced in a study of cytomegalovirus exposure and HLA in healthy donors. Both 60 Vbeta primers and 13 Jbeta primers went into the PCR. Clones were sequenced by immunoSEQ multiplex PCR, and TCRdb holds only the in-frame ones, with some missing. The sample contains 95,000 to 110,000 clones, around 85% of which appear only once. The sample was PBMCs. The receptors derive from a man under 40 in good health and CMV-seronegative.

The chain employs TRBV29-1 and TRBJ2-5, with 7 nucleotides matching TRBD1. In germline, CDR1 is SQVTM, CDR2 ANQGSEA. Trimming took 7 bases from V and 6 from J; bases not matched to a gene: 8. The CDR3 is 12 residues long. The CDR3 reads CSGIGGAKTQYF. For the CDR3, the DNA is TGCAGCGGCATAGGGGGCGCGAAGACCCAGTACTTC.

The chain couples TRBV29-1 to TRBJ2-5, with D possibly TRBD1 on 5 matching bases. The CDR3 extends over 16 amino acids. Germline assignment: CDR1 SQVTM and CDR2 ANQGSEA. Trimming shortened V by 6 bases and J by 2 bases, and 22 bases separated the two germline ends. This CDR3 is CSVSLPGQGLQETQYF. As DNA, the CDR3 is TGCAGCGTCTCTCTCCCCGGGCAGGGCTTACAAGAGACCCAGTACTTC.

The rearrangement uses TRBV11-2 and TRBJ2-7, with TRBD1 matching 8 bases. Germline values: CDR1 SGHAT, CDR2 FQNNGV. This CDR3 has 18 residues. The trim removed 1 base at V and 0 bases at J, leaving 11 bases unmatched. CDR3 sequence (DNA): TGTGCCAGCAGCTTAGTGAGTCGACGGGACAGGTACTCCTACGAGCAGTACTTC. Protein sequence: CASSLVSRRDRYSYEQYF.

Here the CDR3 reads CASSPFRGQETQYF. DNA of the CDR3: TGTGCCAGCAGCCCCTTTCGAGGCCAAGAGACCCAGTACTTC. The gene calls are TRBV13 and TRBJ2-5, with D unresolved. The CDR3 runs 14 residues. The germline CDR1 and CDR2 sequences are PRHDT and FYEKMQ (reference sequence). Trimming stripped 5 bases from V and 1 base from J, with 11 bases between.

A few counts support this clone. The rearrangement uses TRBV2 and TRBJ1-4; D gene uncertain. V was shortened by 0 bases and J by 0 bases, with 8 bases between the two germline ends. Germline V gene lookup returns CDR1 SNHLY and CDR2 FYNNEI. The CDR3 has 16 amino acids. CDR3 sequence reads: CASSEARAATNEKLFF. DNA of the CDR3: TGTGCCAGCAGTGAAGCGAGGGCCGCAACTAATGAAAAACTGTTTTTT.

The rearrangement uses TRBV4-1 and TRBJ2-3; 10 bases align to TRBD2. The V gene end was trimmed by 3 bases and the J gene end by 2 bases; junction bases not matched to a gene: 11. CDR1 is MGHRA, CDR2 YSYEKL, per germline. This CDR3 spans 18 amino acids. The CDR3 spells CASSQWIAGGHSTDTQYF. CDR3 nucleotides: TGCGCCAGCAGCCAGTGGATAGCGGGAGGCCATTCCACAGATACGCAGTATTTT.

The chain combines TRBV19 with TRBJ2-1; D perhaps matches TRBD2 (6 bases). Trimming shortened V by 7 bases and J by 4 bases, and 11 bases separated the two germline ends. Germline CDR1 LNHDA, CDR2 SQIVND (reference sequence). This CDR3 is 13 amino acids long. CDR3 coding DNA: TGTGCCAGTACCCCGGGACTTTACAATGAGCAGTTCTTC. Translation: CASTPGLYNEQFF.

The chain carries TRBV11-2 and TRBJ2-7; tentative D call: TRBD1 (6 bases). The CDR3 is 15 amino acids. With 5 bases removed from V and 0 bases from J, the gap between germline ends came to 14 bases. Germline V gene lookup returns CDR1 SGHAT and CDR2 FQNNGV. The CDR3 region has the DNA TGTGCCAGCAGCAAACTACAGGGATCCTCCTACGAGCAGTACTTC. It specifies CASSKLQGSSYEQYF.

V gene TRBV11-2 combines with J gene TRBJ2-7, with D perhaps TRBD1 (6 bases). The CDR3 covers 15 residues. Germline CDR1 is SGHAT and CDR2 is FQNNGV. V lost 4 bases and J 2 bases, leaving 15 bases between the germline ends. The DNA of the CDR3 is TGTGCCAGCAGCTACCTATATGGACAGACCTACGAGCAGTACTTC. Protein sequence: CASSYLYGQTYEQYF.

The V gene is TRBV5-6, the J gene TRBJ1-2; weak D call: TRBD1 (6 bases). This CDR3 is built from 11 residues. Deletions cut 1 base from V and 8 bases from J, with 6 bases between. CDR1 is SGHDT and CDR2 is YYEEEE in the germline V gene. In nucleotides, the CDR3 is TGTGCCAGCAGCTTGAGGGGGGGCTACACCTTC. The encoded protein is CASSLRGGYTF.

Only one count was recorded for this clone. The chain couples TRBV7-9 to TRBJ1-5, with a weak D call TRBD1 (6 bases). Germline CDR1 is SEHNR and CDR2 is FQNEAQ (reference sequence). Trimming took off 1 base at V and 4 bases at J, with 11 bases between the two ends. This CDR3 is built from 15 residues. CDR3: CASSLVGTPNQPQHF. The CDR3 bases are TGTGCCAGCAGCTTAGTGGGGACACCTAATCAGCCCCAGCATTTT.

The chain employs TRBV6-1 and TRBJ2-1, with D perhaps TRBD2 (7 bases). In germline, CDR1 is MNHNS, CDR2 SASEGT. V was clipped by 3 bases and J by 3 bases, with 15 bases between them. The CDR3 length is 16 residues. CDR3 in DNA: TGTGCCAGCAGTGAGGAGGAGGGGGGGGGCTACAATGAGCAGTTCTTC. It codes for CASSEEEGGGYNEQFF.

This chain connects TRBV11-2 to TRBJ1-3, with TRBD1 as a possible D gene (5 bases). Trimming removed 7 bases at V and 0 bases at J, with 16 bases between. CDR1 is SGHAT, CDR2 FQNNGV, per germline. The CDR3 runs to 16 residues. CDR3 residues: CASNPVRGSSGNTIYF. CDR3 nucleotides: TGTGCCAGCAACCCCGTCCGGGGGAGCTCTGGAAACACCATATATTTT.

This sequence joins TRBV4-2 and TRBJ1-1, with no clear D. The CDR3 is 15 residues long. V lost 3 bases and J 1 base, leaving 12 bases between the germline ends. Germline loops: CDR1 LGHNA, CDR2 YNFKEQ. CDR3 DNA: TGTGCCAGCAGCCAGGCGGGCCCTCAGAACACTGAAGCTTTCTTT. This translates into CASSQAGPQNTEAFF.

The CDR3 nucleotides read TGTGCCAGCAGCGCAATAGCTGCTTCCTACAATGAGCAGTTCTTC. Translated: CASSAIAASYNEQFF. The J gene is TRBJ2-1, the V gene TRBV5-4; D call uncertain. V lost 4 bases, J lost 1 base, and 12 bases lay in between. The CDR3 totals 15 residues. Germline assignment: CDR1 SGHNT and CDR2 YYREEE (reference sequence). The complete variable domain, with remaining parts taken from reference TRBV5-4 and TRBJ2-1, reads ETGVTQSPTHLIKTRGQQVTLRCSSQSGHNTVSWYQQALGQGPQFIFQYYREEENGRGNFPPRFSGLQFPNYSSELNVNALELDDSALYLCASSAIAASYNEQFFGPGTRLTVL.

The V call is TRBV11-1, the J call TRBJ1-2; 9 bases line up with TRBD1. The germline V gene encodes CDR1 SGHAT and CDR2 FQDESV (reference sequence). The V segment lost 0 bases and the J segment 4 bases; nucleotides outside the gene matches: 6. This CDR3 region has 16 residues. The CDR3 DNA sequence: TGTGCCAGCAGCTTAGCGGACAGGGGCCCTACCTATGGCTACACCTTC. It encodes CASSLADRGPTYGYTF. Full variable domain (remainder filled in from reference TRBV11-1 and TRBJ1-2): EAEVAQSPRYKITEKSQAVAFWCDPISGHATLYWYRQILGQGPELLVQFQDESVVDDSQLPKDRFSAERLKGVDSTLKIQPAELGDSAMYLCASSLADRGPTYGYTFGSGTRLTVV.

There are a few counts of this clone. This chain connects TRBV5-1 to TRBJ2-2; D is unclear. Trimming shortened V by 2 bases and J by 0 bases, and 8 bases separated the two germline ends. This CDR3 has 15 amino acids. Per germline, CDR1 SGHRS and CDR2 YFSETQ. CDR3: CASSFTTTNTGELFF. CDR3 nucleotides: TGCGCCAGCAGCTTCACAACGACGAACACCGGGGAGCTGTTTTTT.

This clone is a singleton in its sample. The rearrangement joins TRBV7-9 to TRBJ1-2; TRBD1 matches 7 bases. The germline V gene encodes CDR1 SEHNR and CDR2 FQNEAQ (reference sequence). V shed 1 base, J shed 2 bases, and the junction held 13 bases outside the gene matches. CDR3 length: 18 residues. The CDR3: CASSLEVVRDSINYGYTF. DNA for the CDR3: TGTGCCAGCAGCTTAGAGGTAGTACGGGACAGCATCAACTATGGCTACACCTTC.